The source of this TCR beta chain is a study of blood T cell repertoires in COVID-19. Authors' analysis steps: How many nucleated cells were present was estimated from reference gene primer amplification. Only in-frame clones appear in the TCRdb table, and some are missing; sequencing was by immunoSEQ multiplex PCR. The V and J calls and clone size come from that table; D and trimming were worked out from the DNA. The sample has 110,000 to 150,000 clones; over 75% are singletons. Losses at the gene ends were 2 bases for V and 7 bases for J; bases not matched to a gene: 6. This CDR3 region has 15 residues. Germline values: CDR1 MNHNY, CDR2 SVGAGI (reference sequence).

This TCR was sampled from a man in his fifties with acute or convalescent COVID-19. The chain recombines TRBV6-6 with TRBJ1-5, with TRBD1 matching over 9 bases. The sample comprised peripheral blood. CDR3 sequence: CASSYTTGGRQPQHF. The DNA for the CDR3 is TGTGCCAGCAGTTACACCACAGGGGGCCGACAGCCCCAGCATTTT.